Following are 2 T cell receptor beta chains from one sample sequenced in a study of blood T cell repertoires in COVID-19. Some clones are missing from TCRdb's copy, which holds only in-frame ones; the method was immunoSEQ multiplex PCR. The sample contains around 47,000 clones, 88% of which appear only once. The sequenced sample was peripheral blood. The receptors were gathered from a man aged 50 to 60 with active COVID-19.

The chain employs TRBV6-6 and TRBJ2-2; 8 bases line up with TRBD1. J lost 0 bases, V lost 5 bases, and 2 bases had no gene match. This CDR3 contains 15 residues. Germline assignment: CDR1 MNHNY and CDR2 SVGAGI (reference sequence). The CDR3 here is CASSPQGANTGELFF. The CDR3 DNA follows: TGTGCCAGCAGTCCACAGGGGGCGAACACCGGGGAGCTGTTTTTT.

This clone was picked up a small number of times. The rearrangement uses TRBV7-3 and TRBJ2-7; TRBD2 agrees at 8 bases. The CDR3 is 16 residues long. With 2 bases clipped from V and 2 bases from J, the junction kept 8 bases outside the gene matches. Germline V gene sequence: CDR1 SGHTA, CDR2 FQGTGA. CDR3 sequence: CASSLSPAGGTYEQYF. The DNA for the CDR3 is TGTGCCAGCAGCTTATCCCCCGCGGGGGGAACCTACGAGCAGTACTTC.